The 17 T cell receptor beta chains below come from one sample, sequenced in a study of OX40 agonist ivuxolimab in advanced cancers. Some clones are missing from TCRdb's copy, which holds only in-frame ones; the method was immunoSEQ multiplex PCR. This repertoire shows about 64,000 clones, around 90% found once; its top ten account for approximately 1.4%. The specimen was CD4+ or CD8+ T cells sorted from blood, collected in a trial of the OX40 agonist ivuxolimab. These receptors all stem from an adult with an advanced solid tumor such as melanoma, head and neck, liver or kidney cancer.

The chain is built from TRBV28 and TRBJ1-2; D unresolved. This CDR3 comprises 12 residues. The V and J ends lost 6 bases and 5 bases respectively, with 10 bases between them. Germline CDR1 and CDR2: MDHEN and SYDVKM. CDR3 amino acids: CASSRDIYGYTF. The CDR3 DNA follows: TGTGCCAGCAGCCGCGACATTTATGGCTACACCTTC.

The rearrangement links TRBV9 to TRBJ1-1; D call uncertain. This CDR3 has 14 amino acids. The germline CDR1 and CDR2 sequences are SGDLS and YYNGEE. The germline V and J ends were trimmed by 6 bases and 6 bases, with 18 bases remaining between them. The CDR3 DNA is TGTGCCAGCACCGCGATTGGTTCTATAGCTGAAGCTTTCTTT. Translation gives CASTAIGSIAEAFF.

This chain links TRBV28 with TRBJ1-1; 8 bases map to TRBD1. The CDR3 is 13 residues long. V was pared by 8 bases and J by 4 bases, with 6 bases of the junction left unmatched. Germline lookup yields CDR1 MDHEN and CDR2 SYDVKM. In DNA form, the CDR3 reads TGTGCCAGCTGGACAGGGAGGCGCACTGAAGCTTTCTTT. Translating gives CASWTGRRTEAFF.

The V call is TRBV6-1, the J call TRBJ2-2; D possibly corresponds to TRBD2 (5 bases). This CDR3 contains 14 residues. V was clipped by 8 bases and J by 4 bases, with 14 bases between them. Germline values: CDR1 MNHNS, CDR2 SASEGT. As DNA, the CDR3 is TGTGCCAGCGCTTGGGAGTGGAGCACCGGGGAGCTGTTTTTT. Protein: CASAWEWSTGELFF.

Concerning this clone: A read error may account for a junction end that differs from germline. The CDR3 is CASSAGTNTEAFF. The CDR3 nucleotides are TGTGCTAGCAGCGCGGGTACGAACACTGAAGCTTTCTTT. This chain connects TRBV7-7 to TRBJ1-1; D unresolved. In germline, CDR1 is SSHAT, CDR2 FNYEAQ (reference sequence). This CDR3 region has 13 residues.

The count of this clone is one. The rearrangement joins TRBV6-1 to TRBJ1-2, with 9 bases aligning to TRBD1. Germline loops: CDR1 MNHNS, CDR2 SASEGT. The CDR3 consists of 15 residues. V dropped 3 bases and J dropped 4; count of bases not matched to a gene: 6. The CDR3 protein is CASSEGQGPFYGYTF. The CDR3 DNA sequence: TGTGCCAGCAGTGAGGGACAGGGACCTTTCTATGGCTACACCTTC.

The chain links TRBV7-2 to TRBJ2-4; D is possibly TRBD1 (7 bases). V gave up 6 bases and J gave up 10 bases, with 13 bases separating them. CDR1 and CDR2 from the germline V gene are SGHTA and FQGNSA. There are 12 residues in the CDR3. CDR3 DNA: TGTGCCAGCAGAGGAGGGGGCGGTATTCAGTACTTC. Its protein is CASRGGGGIQYF.

The rearrangement links TRBV4-3 to TRBJ1-1, with 7 bases that match TRBD1. The CDR3 sequence is 16 residues long. Germline V lookup: CDR1 LGHNA, CDR2 YSLEER. The V and J ends lost 1 base and 0 bases, in that order; junction bases with no gene match: 5. CDR3 residues: CASSQATGAMNTEAFF. The CDR3 nucleotides are TGCGCCAGCAGCCAAGCCACAGGGGCGATGAACACTGAAGCTTTCTTT.

The V and J genes are TRBV7-2 and TRBJ2-7; the D gene is possibly TRBD2 (6 bases). Germline values: CDR1 SGHTA, CDR2 FQGNSA. With 1 base removed from V and 7 bases from J, the gap between germline ends came to 14 bases. The CDR3 length is 14 residues. The CDR3 coding sequence is TGTGCCAGCAGCTTAGGCGGGGTAGGTTCAGAGCAGTACTTC. This gives the protein CASSLGGVGSEQYF. Combining the CDR3 with reference TRBV7-2 and TRBJ2-7 gives the whole variable domain GAGVSQSPSNKVTEKGKDVELRCDPISGHTALYWYRQSLGQGLEFLIYFQGNSAPDKSGLPSDRFSAERTGGSVSTLTIQRTQQEDSAVYLCASSLGGVGSEQYFGPGTRLTVT.

V and J are TRBV7-3 and TRBJ2-3; 9 nucleotides align to TRBD1. Germline V gene data show CDR1 as SGHTA and CDR2 as FQGTGA. CDR3 length: 15 amino acids. V lost 5 bases, J lost 1 base, and 4 bases stayed unmatched. In nucleotides, the CDR3 is TGTGCCAGCAGCACACAGGGGGCAGGCACAGATACGCAGTATTTT. Translation gives CASSTQGAGTDTQYF.

V gene TRBV28 combines with J gene TRBJ1-1; TRBD1 aligns across 7 bases. This CDR3 contains 16 residues. CDR1 is MDHEN and CDR2 is SYDVKM in the germline V gene. V shed 4 bases and J 3 bases; nucleotides not matched to a gene: 11. The CDR3 region has the DNA TGTGCCAGCAGTTCGGCGACAGGGAGGAAAGACACTGAAGCTTTCTTT. This codes for CASSSATGRKDTEAFF.

The chain couples TRBV28 to TRBJ2-3; unclear D gene. CDR1 and CDR2 from the germline V gene are MDHEN and SYDVKM. Trimming took off 2 bases at V and 8 bases at J, with 8 bases between the two ends. This CDR3 is built from 12 residues. The CDR3: CASSLLTGTQYF. For the CDR3, the DNA is TGTGCCAGCAGTTTACTTACGGGTACGCAGTATTTT.

The V gene is TRBV5-6, the J gene TRBJ2-7; tentative D call: TRBD2 (5 bases). This CDR3 spans 14 amino acids. Germline V CDR1 and CDR2: SGHDT, YYEEEE. Trimming pared 0 bases from V and 4 bases from J, leaving 11 bases between. In DNA form, the CDR3 reads TGTGCCAGCAGCTTGGGCGGGTCACCTTACGAGCAGTACTTC. It specifies CASSLGGSPYEQYF.

J is TRBJ2-7 and V is TRBV6-5; TRBD2 agrees at 14 bases. The CDR3 has 15 residues. Trimming removed 5 bases from V and 2 bases from J; junction bases left unmatched: 2. Germline CDR1 MNHEY, CDR2 SVGAGI. CDR3 region: CASSRGLAGAYEQYF. CDR3 bases: TGTGCCAGCAGTCGGGGACTAGCGGGAGCCTACGAGCAGTACTTC.

This clone was seen ten or more times. V is TRBV19 and J is TRBJ1-2, with no clear D. The germline gives CDR1 LNHDA, CDR2 SQIVND (reference sequence). This CDR3 is 13 amino acids long. V was trimmed by 1 base and J by 8 bases, leaving 11 bases between them. The CDR3 loop reads CASSIARAGGYTF. In DNA, the CDR3 is TGTGCCAGTAGTATAGCCCGGGCAGGCGGCTACACCTTC. Combining the CDR3 with reference TRBV19 and TRBJ1-2 gives the whole variable domain DGGITQSPKYLFRKEGQNVTLSCEQNLNHDAMYWYRQDPGQGLRLIYYSQIVNDFQKGDIAEGYSVSREKKESFPLTVTSAQKNPTAFYLCASSIARAGGYTFGSGTRLTVV.

The chain joins TRBV5-6 to TRBJ2-7; 11 nucleotides align to TRBD1. The CDR3 covers 16 residues. The V gene end was trimmed by 5 bases and the J gene end by 2 bases; junction bases not matched to a gene: 9. CDR1 is SGHDT and CDR2 is YYEEEE in the germline V gene. DNA of the CDR3: TGTGCCAGCAGTTTACTGGGGGGACAGGGGGCCTACGAGCAGTACTTC. Translation: CASSLLGGQGAYEQYF.

V usage is TRBV2 and J usage is TRBJ1-2; tentative D call: TRBD1 (6 bases). The V end was cut by 6 bases, the J end by 1 base, with 15 bases between. Germline V gives CDR1 SNHLY, CDR2 FYNNEI. This CDR3 has 15 residues. In DNA, the CDR3 is TGTGCCAGCAGCCCCCGGACAGTCAATAACTATGGCTACACCTTC. This codes for CASSPRTVNNYGYTF.